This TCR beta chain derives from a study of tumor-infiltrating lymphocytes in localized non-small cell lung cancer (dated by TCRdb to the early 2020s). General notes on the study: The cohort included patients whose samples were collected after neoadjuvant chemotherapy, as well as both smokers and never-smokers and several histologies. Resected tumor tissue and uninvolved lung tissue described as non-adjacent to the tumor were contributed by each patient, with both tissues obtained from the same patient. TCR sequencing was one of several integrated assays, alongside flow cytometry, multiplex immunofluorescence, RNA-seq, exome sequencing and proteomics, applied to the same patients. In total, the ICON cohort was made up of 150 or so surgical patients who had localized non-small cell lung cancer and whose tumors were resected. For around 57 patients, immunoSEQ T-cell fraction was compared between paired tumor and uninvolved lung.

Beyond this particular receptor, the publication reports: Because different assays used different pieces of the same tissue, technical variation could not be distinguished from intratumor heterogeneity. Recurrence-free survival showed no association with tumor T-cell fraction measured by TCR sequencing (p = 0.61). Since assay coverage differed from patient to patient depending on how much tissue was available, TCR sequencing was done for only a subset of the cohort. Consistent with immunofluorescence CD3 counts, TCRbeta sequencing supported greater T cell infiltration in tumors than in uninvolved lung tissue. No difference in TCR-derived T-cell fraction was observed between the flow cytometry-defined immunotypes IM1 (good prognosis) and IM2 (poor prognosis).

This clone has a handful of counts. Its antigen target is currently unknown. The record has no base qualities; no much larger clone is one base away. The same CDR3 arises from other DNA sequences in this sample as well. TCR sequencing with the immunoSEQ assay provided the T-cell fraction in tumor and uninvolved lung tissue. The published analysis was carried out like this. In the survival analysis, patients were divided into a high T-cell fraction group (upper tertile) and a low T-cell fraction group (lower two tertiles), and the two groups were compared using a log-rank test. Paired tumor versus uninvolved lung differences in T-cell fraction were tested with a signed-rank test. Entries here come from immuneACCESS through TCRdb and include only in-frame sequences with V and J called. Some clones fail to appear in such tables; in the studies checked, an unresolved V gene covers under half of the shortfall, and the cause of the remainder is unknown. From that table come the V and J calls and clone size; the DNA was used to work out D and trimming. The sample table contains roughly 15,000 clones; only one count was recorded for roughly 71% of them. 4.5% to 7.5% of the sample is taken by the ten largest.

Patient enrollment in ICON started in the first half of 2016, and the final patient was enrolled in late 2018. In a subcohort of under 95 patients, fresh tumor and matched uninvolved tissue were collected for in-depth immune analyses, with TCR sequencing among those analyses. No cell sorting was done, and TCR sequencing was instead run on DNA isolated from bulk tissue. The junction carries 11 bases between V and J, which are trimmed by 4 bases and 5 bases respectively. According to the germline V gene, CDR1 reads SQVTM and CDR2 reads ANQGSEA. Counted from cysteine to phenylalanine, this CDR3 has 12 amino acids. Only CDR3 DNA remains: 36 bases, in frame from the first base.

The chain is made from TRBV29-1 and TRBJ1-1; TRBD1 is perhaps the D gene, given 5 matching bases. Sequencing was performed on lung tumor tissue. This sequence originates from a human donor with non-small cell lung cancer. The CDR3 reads CSVAKGSTEAFF. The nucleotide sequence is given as TGCAGCGTTGCAAAGGGGTCGACTGAAGCTTTCTTT.